This T cell receptor (beta chain) was captured by sequencing in a study of blood T cell repertoires in COVID-19. On the study more broadly: From the United States, Italy and Spain came samples of acute and convalescent COVID-19. Sources were T cells, B-cell-depleted T cells, or PBMCs; the material itself was cDNA or gDNA.

In the authors' methods: Scientists estimated how many nucleated cells there were by amplifying reference gene primers. Profiled with immunoSEQ multiplex PCR; TCRdb holds only in-frame clones, not every one. V, J and clone size are taken as reported in that table, and D and trimming were inferred from the DNA itself. The sample carries about 86,000 clones, around 80% recorded once. The CDR3 length is 13 residues. V was trimmed by 7 bases and J by 2 bases, leaving 11 bases between them. Looked up from germline, CDR1 is SNHLY and CDR2 is FYNNEI. Sequenced material: peripheral blood. This receptor was identified in a man in his 70s with acute or convalescent COVID-19. J is TRBJ1-1 and V is TRBV2, with unresolved D. The CDR3 spells CASIGRGNTEAFF. CDR3 sequence (DNA): TGTGCCAGCATAGGTCGGGGAAACACTGAAGCTTTCTTT.